Below are 28 T cell receptor beta chains sequenced from a single sample in a study of blood T cell repertoires in COVID-19. Some clones are missing from TCRdb's copy, which holds only in-frame ones; the method was immunoSEQ multiplex PCR. The sample yields tens of thousands of clones, 80% seen once. Source material: peripheral blood. Every receptor here comes from a woman in her 70s with acute or convalescent COVID-19.

This clone is labeled hyperexpanded (1% or more). The chain couples TRBV19 to TRBJ1-5; D not certain. This CDR3 has 15 amino acids. Germline CDR1 and CDR2: LNHDA and SQIVND (reference sequence). The V and J ends lost 3 bases and 5 bases respectively, with 14 bases between them. The CDR3 sequence is CASSMSSGGHQPQHF. CDR3 coding DNA: TGTGCCAGTAGTATGTCTTCCGGCGGGCATCAGCCCCAGCATTTT.

V usage is TRBV4-2 and J usage is TRBJ1-1, with a weak D call TRBD1 (5 bases). The CDR3 loop spans 16 amino acids. The V gene lost 2 bases and the J gene lost 2 bases, with 15 bases spanning the gap. CDR1 and CDR2 (germline): LGHNA, YNFKEQ. The CDR3 DNA follows: TGTGCCAGCAGCCAAAGGACATCCGGGGGAAACACTGAAGCTTTCTTT. Translated: CASSQRTSGGNTEAFF.

The CDR3: CSVGDRVYEQYF. The CDR3 nucleotides read TGCAGCGTTGGGGACAGGGTGTACGAGCAGTACTTC. This chain uses TRBV29-1 with TRBJ2-7; 9 nucleotides line up with TRBD1. V lost 4 bases and J lost 4; bases outside the gene matches: 2. This CDR3 has 12 residues. Looked up from germline, CDR1 is SQVTM and CDR2 is ANQGSEA.

This sequence joins TRBV11-3 and TRBJ1-4; TRBD1 matches at 8 bases. Germline V lookup: CDR1 SGHNT, CDR2 YENEEA. Unmatched junction bases numbered 11, after V lost 6 bases and J lost 8 bases. The CDR3 has 15 amino acids. The CDR3 DNA is TGTGCCAGCAGTCTGGACAGGGCCCTAGGCGAAAAACTGTTTTTT. Residues: CASSLDRALGEKLFF.

The rearrangement links TRBV6-5 to TRBJ1-2, with D maybe TRBD1 (6 bases). CDR3 size: 16 residues. V gave up 0 bases and J gave up 4 bases, with 15 bases separating them. The germline V gene has CDR1 MNHEY and CDR2 SVGAGI. The CDR3 spells CASSYSGGSVGYGYTF. The DNA of the CDR3 is TGTGCCAGCAGTTACTCTGGGGGCTCGGTCGGCTATGGCTACACCTTC.

The chain employs TRBV9 and TRBJ1-3, with D unresolved. The CDR3 sequence is 12 residues long. V dropped 5 bases and J dropped 6 bases, with 9 bases sitting between them. In germline, CDR1 is SGDLS, CDR2 YYNGEE. CDR3 DNA sequence: TGTGCCAGCAGTTCCCCATTAAACACCATATATTTT. As protein: CASSSPLNTIYF.

J is TRBJ1-4 and V is TRBV5-4, with D perhaps TRBD1 (5 bases). The germline V and J ends were trimmed by 0 bases and 4 bases, with 7 bases remaining between them. The germline gives CDR1 SGHNT, CDR2 YYREEE (reference sequence). The CDR3 extends over 14 amino acids. The CDR3 loop reads CASSLAGGNEKLFF. DNA for the CDR3: TGTGCCAGCAGCTTGGCGGGGGGTAATGAAAAACTGTTTTTT.

The V and J genes are TRBV27 and TRBJ1-5; D not certain. CDR1 and CDR2 from the germline V gene are MNHEY and SMNVEV (reference sequence). The CDR3 consists of 13 residues. V was cut by 2 bases and J by 4 bases, with 6 bases left in between. The CDR3: CASSLVRNQPQHF. CDR3 in DNA: TGTGCCAGCAGTTTAGTGAGAAATCAGCCCCAGCATTTT.

The rearrangement uses TRBV7-9 and TRBJ2-1; 7 bases fit TRBD1. The CDR3 contains 16 residues. V shed 6 bases and J 0 bases; nucleotides not matched to a gene: 8. CDR1 is SEHNR and CDR2 is FQNEAQ in the germline V gene (reference sequence). CDR3 protein: CASSYTGVSSYNEQFF. The CDR3 bases are TGTGCCAGCAGTTACACAGGGGTGAGCTCCTACAATGAGCAGTTCTTC. The whole variable domain, remainder taken from reference TRBV7-9 and TRBJ2-1, is DTGVSQNPRHKITKRGQNVTFRCDPISEHNRLYWYRQTLGQGPEFLTYFQNEAQLEKSRLLSDRFSAERPKGSFSTLEIQRTEQGDSAMYLCASSYTGVSSYNEQFFGPGTRLTVL.

The chain carries TRBV19 and TRBJ2-5; 9 bases map to TRBD2. This CDR3 has 15 residues. The trim removed 6 bases at V and 5 bases at J, leaving 10 bases unmatched. Germline CDR1 is LNHDA and CDR2 is SQIVND (reference sequence). The CDR3 loop is CASSPSAGGLETQYF. The CDR3, as DNA: TGTGCCAGTAGCCCCTCGGCGGGGGGGCTTGAGACCCAGTACTTC.

This chain links TRBV5-1 with TRBJ2-7; weak D call: TRBD1 (5 bases). The CDR3 contains 13 residues. V was clipped by 2 bases and J by 3 bases, with 9 bases between them. CDR1 is SGHRS and CDR2 is YFSETQ in the germline V gene. The CDR3 is CASSFRQHYEQYF. The CDR3, as DNA: TGCGCCAGCAGCTTCCGACAGCACTACGAGCAGTACTTC.

This clone was observed a handful of times. The CDR3 coding sequence is TGCGCCAGCAGCCCGACTTACATCACTGAAGCTTTCTTT. Translating it yields CASSPTYITEAFF. The chain couples TRBV4-3 to TRBJ1-1; no clear D. The CDR3 is 13 amino acids. Germline-derived CDR1 and CDR2 are LGHNA and YSLEER. V was shortened by 4 bases and J by 4 bases, with 10 bases between the two germline ends.

The CDR3 reads CSVDWQGMDYTF. DNA of the CDR3: TGCAGCGTTGATTGGCAGGGGATGGACTACACCTTC. The rearrangement uses TRBV29-1 and TRBJ1-2, with D possibly TRBD1 on 6 matching bases. Trimming took 3 bases from V and 10 from J, leaving 15 bases between them. Germline V lookup: CDR1 SQVTM, CDR2 ANQGSEA. This CDR3 comprises 12 residues.

This chain uses TRBV7-8 with TRBJ2-5; a possible D gene is TRBD2 (6 bases). The CDR3 runs 17 residues. V gave up 2 bases and J gave up 4 bases, with 20 bases separating them. Germline CDR1 reads SGHVS; CDR2 reads FQNEAQ. In nucleotides, the CDR3 is TGTGCCAGCAGCTTACGGCCTCCGGGGGACCCCAGAGAGACCCAGTACTTC. Protein: CASSLRPPGDPRETQYF.

This chain joins TRBV10-1 and TRBJ2-7; D not certain. V was trimmed by 4 bases and J by 3 bases, leaving 7 bases between them. The CDR3 is made up of 12 amino acids. CDR1 and CDR2 from the germline V gene are WNHNN and SYGVQD (reference sequence). The CDR3 DNA reads as TGCGCCAGCAGTGCTGACTGCTACGAGCAGTACTTC. Protein: CASSADCYEQYF.

CDR3 in amino acids: CASSYTGVNTEAFF. The CDR3, as DNA: TGTGCCAGCAGCTATACAGGGGTGAACACTGAAGCTTTCTTT. The chain links TRBV5-4 to TRBJ1-1; 7 bases align to TRBD1. This CDR3 spans 14 amino acids. Germline V gene sequence: CDR1 SGHNT, CDR2 YYREEE (reference sequence). Losses at the gene ends were 3 bases for V and 0 bases for J; bases not matched to a gene: 2. Variable domain in full (rest from reference TRBV5-4 and TRBJ1-1): ETGVTQSPTHLIKTRGQQVTLRCSSQSGHNTVSWYQQALGQGPQFIFQYYREEENGRGNFPPRFSGLQFPNYSSELNVNALELDDSALYLCASSYTGVNTEAFFGQGTRLTVV.

CDR3 sequence: CASSQSGGVGYGYTF. The CDR3 DNA follows: TGCGCCAGCAGCCAGTCAGGGGGCGTCGGCTATGGCTACACCTTC. The V and J genes are TRBV4-1 and TRBJ1-2; TRBD1 agrees at 8 bases. The CDR3 is 15 residues long. The germline V gene has CDR1 MGHRA and CDR2 YSYEKL. Trimming cost V 3 bases and J 4 bases; bases outside gene matches: 7.

V usage is TRBV11-2 and J usage is TRBJ1-2, with TRBD1 identical over 10 bases. Germline assignment: CDR1 SGHAT and CDR2 FQNNGV. V lost 5 bases and J lost 8; bases outside the gene matches: 11. This CDR3 is built from 15 residues. The DNA of the CDR3 is TGTGCCAGCAGCCTCCGGGACAGGGGCTTGGAGGGCTACACCTTC. Translation gives CASSLRDRGLEGYTF. Complete variable domain (other parts from reference TRBV11-2 and TRBJ1-2): EAGVAQSPRYKIIEKRQSVAFWCNPISGHATLYWYQQILGQGPKLLIQFQNNGVVDDSQLPKDRFSAERLKGVDSTLKIQPAKLEDSAVYLCASSLRDRGLEGYTFGSGTRLTVV.

This CDR3 reads CATATGGATDTQYF. CDR3 DNA sequence: TGTGCCACCGCAACGGGGGGGGCCACAGATACGCAGTATTTT. V and J are TRBV24-1 and TRBJ2-3, with 8 bases fitting TRBD2. Trimming removed 9 bases from V and 2 bases from J; junction bases left unmatched: 6. This CDR3 is 14 amino acids long. Looked up from germline, CDR1 is KGHDR and CDR2 is SFDVKD.

The chain has TRBV3-1 (or the pseudogene TRBV3-2) and TRBJ2-5; 7 bases are a match to TRBD2. This CDR3 is built from 16 residues. CDR1 is LGHDT and CDR2 is YNNKEL in the germline V gene (reference sequence). V shed 4 bases, J shed 5 bases, and the junction held 13 bases outside the gene matches. The CDR3 reads CASSPRWGGSRETQYF. CDR3 bases: TGTGCCAGCAGCCCTCGTTGGGGGGGGAGTCGTGAGACCCAGTACTTC.

V is TRBV24-1 and J is TRBJ1-1; D is unclear. V lost 8 bases and J 3 bases, leaving 12 bases between the germline ends. The CDR3 loop spans 13 amino acids. Germline CDR1 and CDR2: KGHDR and SFDVKD. In nucleotides, the CDR3 is TGTGCCACCACCGGAGCGGGTCACACTGAAGCTTTCTTT. Protein: CATTGAGHTEAFF.

V is TRBV5-1 and J is TRBJ2-5, with D perhaps TRBD1 (7 bases). Trimming took off 0 bases at V and 5 bases at J, with 23 bases between the two ends. Germline V gene lookup returns CDR1 SGHRS and CDR2 YFSETQ. The CDR3 length is 18 residues. In nucleotides, the CDR3 is TGCGCCAGCAGCTTGGCGGGCAGGGGGGCGATAGGTTTGGAGACCCAGTACTTC. This encodes CASSLAGRGAIGLETQYF.

V is TRBV7-7 and J is TRBJ1-3; the match to TRBD1 covers 9 bases. The CDR3 runs to 16 residues. Germline values: CDR1 SSHAT, CDR2 FNYEAQ (reference sequence). The V segment lost 5 bases and the J segment 4 bases; nucleotides outside the gene matches: 9. CDR3 sequence (DNA): TGTGCCAGCAGCCCAGGGACAGGGCGCGGAGGAAACACCATATATTTT. It specifies CASSPGTGRGGNTIYF.

CDR3 protein: CASSSPTSGGRTDTQYF. DNA for the CDR3: TGTGCCAGCAGCTCCCCTACTAGCGGGGGTCGCACAGATACGCAGTATTTT. The rearrangement uses TRBV7-2 and TRBJ2-3; the match to TRBD2 covers 11 bases. The junction had 7 bases not matched to a gene; V was cut back by 4 bases and J by 1 base. This CDR3 is built from 17 residues. Germline V gene data show CDR1 as SGHTA and CDR2 as FQGNSA.

The chain employs TRBV4-1 and TRBJ1-2; 7 bases align to TRBD1. CDR3 length: 15 residues. Per germline, CDR1 MGHRA and CDR2 YSYEKL. V was pared by 0 bases and J by 8 bases, with 9 bases of the junction left unmatched. For the CDR3, the DNA is TGCGCCAGCAGCCAAGAAGGGGGCAGGGAATCCGGCTACACCTTC. Translation: CASSQEGGRESGYTF.

This chain connects TRBV2 to TRBJ1-6, with 8 nucleotides matching TRBD1. The germline V gene has CDR1 SNHLY and CDR2 FYNNEI. This CDR3 has 16 amino acids. V was pared by 7 bases and J by 2 bases, with 7 bases of the junction left unmatched. For the CDR3, the DNA is TGTGCCAGCACTTCTGGGGGACAGGCCTATAATTCACCCCTCCACTTT. Protein sequence: CASTSGGQAYNSPLHF.

This chain uses TRBV4-3 with TRBJ1-2, with 9 positions matching TRBD1. V shed 4 bases and J 5 bases; nucleotides not matched to a gene: 5. There are 14 residues in the CDR3. Germline V gives CDR1 LGHNA, CDR2 YSLEER. The CDR3 sequence: CASSPDRGQYGYTF. CDR3 DNA: TGCGCCAGCAGCCCGGACAGGGGCCAGTATGGCTACACCTTC.

The CDR3 DNA is TGTGCCAGCTCACCACCGAGAGCTAATCGTTTCTCTGGAAACACCATATATTTT. Encoded protein: CASSPPRANRFSGNTIYF. J is TRBJ1-3 and V is TRBV18; D unresolved. This CDR3 has 18 amino acids. The germline V gene encodes CDR1 KGHSH and CDR2 LQKENI. V gave up 0 bases and J gave up 0 bases, with 15 bases separating them. The variable domain in full, completed from reference TRBV18 and TRBJ1-3, reads NAGVMQNPRHLVRRRGQEARLRCSPMKGHSHVYWYRQLPEEGLKFMVYLQKENIIDESGMPKERFSAEFPKEGPSILRIQQVVRGDSAAYFCASSPPRANRFSGNTIYFGEGSWLTVV.